These 29 T cell receptor beta chains were all obtained from the same sample, sequenced in a study of blood T cell repertoires in COVID-19. Data came from immunoSEQ multiplex PCR; TCRdb stores just in-frame clones and leaves some out. The data contain roughly 60,000 clones, 85% of them singletons. Input material: peripheral blood. The receptor source for this set is a human donor in a cohort sampled during active COVID-19.

This clone was seen a handful of times. The DNA is left out, because the CDR3 cannot be placed on it with certainty; the CDR3 is given as TCRdb lists it. The chain has TRBV1 and TRBJ2-2; TRBD2, the table's D call, was not compared with the DNA. TRBV1 is reported as a pseudogene. The CDR3 region is 19 residues in length, termini included. The CDR3 here is CTSSQDTTSGRLRAGSCFF.

The gene calls are TRBV29-1 and TRBJ2-7, with D possibly being TRBD2 (5 bases). Trimming removed 8 bases from V and 1 base from J, with 9 bases in between. The length of the CDR3 is 11 residues. CDR1 is SQVTM, CDR2 ANQGSEA, per germline. The CDR3 protein is CSTRSSYEQYF. In DNA, the CDR3 is TGCAGCACTAGGTCTTCCTACGAGCAGTACTTC.

The rearrangement links TRBV7-2 to TRBJ2-2, with no clear D. CDR3 size: 14 residues. In germline, CDR1 is SGHTA, CDR2 FQGNSA. V gave up 8 bases and J gave up 2 bases, with 12 bases separating them. The CDR3 nucleotides read TGTGCCAGCGCCCGGGTCCTAAACACCGGGGAGCTGTTTTTT. The encoded protein is CASARVLNTGELFF. The whole variable domain, filled in from reference TRBV7-2 and TRBJ2-2, reads GAGVSQSPSNKVTEKGKDVELRCDPISGHTALYWYRQSLGQGLEFLIYFQGNSAPDKSGLPSDRFSAERTGGSVSTLTIQRTQQEDSAVYLCASARVLNTGELFFGEGSRLTVL.

The rearrangement joins TRBV29-1 to TRBJ1-2; 7 nucleotides align to TRBD1. The junction had 13 bases not matched to a gene; V was cut back by 4 bases and J by 8 bases. This CDR3 region has 14 residues. The germline CDR1 and CDR2 sequences are SQVTM and ANQGSEA. The CDR3 here is CSVGQGEPSSGYTF. Here the CDR3 DNA reads TGCAGCGTTGGACAGGGAGAACCGTCCAGCGGCTACACCTTC.

This rearrangement joins TRBV6-5 to TRBJ1-1; tentative D call: TRBD1 (6 bases). V was pared by 2 bases and J by 4 bases, with 14 bases between. Germline values: CDR1 MNHEY, CDR2 SVGAGI. This CDR3 contains 15 residues. In DNA, the CDR3 is TGTGCCAGCAGTTACAGGACAGAGGTTTCCACTGAAGCTTTCTTT. This encodes CASSYRTEVSTEAFF.

The chain is built from TRBV27 and TRBJ1-5; D is perhaps TRBD1 (5 bases). Between the trimmed V and J ends, which lost 0 bases and 9 bases, there was a span of 18 bases. This CDR3 contains 16 residues. Germline V gene data show CDR1 as MNHEY and CDR2 as SMNVEV (reference sequence). CDR3 protein: CASSLSSDRLATPQHF. In DNA form, the CDR3 reads TGTGCCAGCAGTTTATCGTCCGACAGACTAGCGACGCCCCAGCATTTT.

The genes are TRBV5-4 and TRBJ2-5, with 10 nucleotides matching TRBD2. Unmatched junction bases numbered 15, after V lost 4 bases and J lost 9 bases. The germline CDR1 and CDR2 sequences are SGHNT and YYREEE (reference sequence). This CDR3 region has 16 residues. The CDR3: CASSPQSGRARGAQYF. CDR3 sequence (DNA): TGTGCCAGCAGCCCCCAGAGCGGGAGGGCCCGGGGGGCCCAGTACTTC.

CDR3 sequence: CASSLPQGASGNTIYF. The CDR3 coding sequence is TGTGCCAGCTCACTTCCACAGGGCGCCTCAGGAAACACCATATATTTT. The V gene is TRBV18, the J gene TRBJ1-3; possibly TRBD1 for D (6 bases). The CDR3 consists of 16 residues. Trimming pared 4 bases from V and 4 bases from J, leaving 17 bases between. From germline, CDR1 is KGHSH and CDR2 LQKENI.

A single count supports this clone. The rearrangement joins TRBV30 to TRBJ1-1; a weak D match, TRBD1 (5 bases). Germline CDR1 is GTSNPN and CDR2 is SVGIG (reference sequence). The V and J ends lost 3 bases and 4 bases respectively, with 12 bases between them. This CDR3 has 13 residues. The CDR3 sequence: CAWRSLGVTEAFF. Written as DNA, the CDR3 is TGTGCCTGGAGATCCCTAGGGGTCACTGAAGCTTTCTTT. Together with reference TRBV30 and TRBJ1-1, the CDR3 gives the full variable domain: SQTIHQWPATLVQPVGSPLSLECTVEGTSNPNLYWYRQAAGRGLQLLFYSVGIGQISSEVPQNLSASRPQDRQFILSSKKLLLSDSGFYLCAWRSLGVTEAFFGQGTRLTVV.

This chain uses TRBV28 with TRBJ1-1, with D unresolved. Germline CDR1 MDHEN, CDR2 SYDVKM. V gave up 3 bases and J gave up 5 bases, with 10 bases separating them. The length of the CDR3 is 13 residues. CDR3: CASSLRFRTEAFF. In DNA, the CDR3 is TGTGCCAGCAGTTTGCGGTTTCGGACTGAAGCTTTCTTT. Using reference TRBV28 and TRBJ1-1 for the parts outside the CDR3, the full variable domain is DVKVTQSSRYLVKRTGEKVFLECVQDMDHENMFWYRQDPGLGLRLIYFSYDVKMKEKGDIPEGYSVSREKKERFSLILESASTNQTSMYLCASSLRFRTEAFFGQGTRLTVV.

J is TRBJ2-7 and V is TRBV7-2; D is uncertain. V was shortened by 2 bases and J by 0 bases, with 11 bases between the two germline ends. CDR3 length: 15 residues. Germline lookup yields CDR1 SGHTA and CDR2 FQGNSA. This chain's CDR3 is CASSLRSSTSYEQYF. The CDR3 DNA sequence: TGTGCCAGCAGCTTACGGAGCAGTACCTCCTACGAGCAGTACTTC.

The gene calls are TRBV6-5 and TRBJ1-5, with D maybe TRBD1 (6 bases). Trimming removed 7 bases at V and 5 bases at J, with 15 bases between. Germline assignment: CDR1 MNHEY and CDR2 SVGAGI. The CDR3 runs 14 residues. The CDR3 reads CASKGVAGDQPQHF. The CDR3 bases are TGTGCCAGCAAGGGGGTGGCTGGGGATCAGCCCCAGCATTTT.

The rearrangement uses TRBV19 and TRBJ1-1; D ambiguous. This CDR3 has 13 residues. The germline V and J ends were trimmed by 7 bases and 0 bases, with 9 bases remaining between them. Germline CDR1 reads LNHDA; CDR2 reads SQIVND (reference sequence). The CDR3 loop is CASTVNLNTEAFF. Written as DNA, the CDR3 is TGTGCCAGTACGGTTAACTTGAACACTGAAGCTTTCTTT. The complete variable domain, with remaining parts taken from reference TRBV19 and TRBJ1-1, reads DGGITQSPKYLFRKEGQNVTLSCEQNLNHDAMYWYRQDPGQGLRLIYYSQIVNDFQKGDIAEGYSVSREKKESFPLTVTSAQKNPTAFYLCASTVNLNTEAFFGQGTRLTVV.

The chain is built from TRBV5-5 and TRBJ2-1; TRBD2 matches at 10 bases. Per germline, CDR1 SGHKS and CDR2 YYEKEE (reference sequence). The CDR3 totals 16 residues. Trimming at V came to 4 bases and at J to 8 bases, leaving 12 bases not matched to a gene. The CDR3 protein is CASSPASSGRTDEQFF. CDR3 DNA: TGTGCCAGCAGCCCCGCTAGTAGCGGGAGGACCGATGAGCAGTTCTTC.

The V gene is TRBV28, the J gene TRBJ1-5; D not resolved. The CDR3 length is 15 residues. CDR1 MDHEN and CDR2 SYDVKM come from the germline V gene. V dropped 5 bases and J dropped 0 bases, with 11 bases sitting between them. The CDR3 loop is CASSALTPSNQPQHF. CDR3 coding DNA: TGTGCCAGCAGTGCTCTGACACCTAGCAATCAGCCCCAGCATTTT.

This chain connects TRBV7-3 to TRBJ2-7; D might be TRBD2 (5 bases). CDR1 and CDR2 from the germline V gene are SGHTA and FQGTGA. CDR3 length equals 15 residues. V lost 1 base to trimming and J lost 4 bases, with 14 bases between them. The CDR3 here is CASSLRTGSGYEQYF. CDR3 DNA: TGTGCCAGCAGCTTAAGAACGGGGAGTGGTTACGAGCAGTACTTC.

This clone was recorded a few times. The V call is TRBV11-2, the J call TRBJ2-2; 7 bases align to TRBD1. V shed 6 bases, J shed 7 bases, and the junction held 8 bases outside the gene matches. Germline assignment: CDR1 SGHAT and CDR2 FQNNGV. The CDR3 is 14 residues long. CDR3: CASSPDRVVGELFF. In DNA, the CDR3 is TGTGCCAGCAGTCCTGACAGGGTGGTCGGGGAGCTGTTTTTT.

On this clone: Other DNA sequences in this sample translate to the same CDR3. The CDR3, as DNA: TGTGCCAGCAGTTACAGGGGAAGCAATCAGCCCCAGCATTTT. It encodes CASSYRGSNQPQHF. The chain uses TRBV6-5 and TRBJ1-5; perhaps TRBD1 as D (5 bases). CDR3 length: 14 residues. Germline V CDR1 and CDR2: MNHEY, SVGAGI. V was shortened by 2 bases and J by 1 base, with 6 bases between the two germline ends.

This sequence joins TRBV10-3 and TRBJ2-1, with 10 bases aligning to TRBD2. Germline lookup yields CDR1 ENHRY and CDR2 SYGVKD. The J segment lost 2 bases and the V segment lost 5 bases, leaving 0 bases of the junction unmatched. The length of the CDR3 is 14 residues. The CDR3 reads CAISSGRAYNEQFF. DNA of the CDR3: TGTGCCATCAGTAGCGGGAGGGCCTACAATGAGCAGTTCTTC.

The chain has TRBV5-5 and TRBJ2-5; 7 bases are a match to TRBD2. Germline V lookup: CDR1 SGHKS, CDR2 YYEKEE (reference sequence). The V segment lost 6 bases and the J segment 5 bases; nucleotides outside the gene matches: 10. The CDR3 has 14 amino acids. The CDR3 loop is CASIRDSGGETQYF. CDR3 bases: TGTGCCAGCATCCGGGACTCGGGAGGCGAGACCCAGTACTTC.

This rearrangement joins TRBV10-2 to TRBJ2-7; D might be TRBD2 (5 bases). The ends were cut back, 6 bases at V and 0 bases at J, with 12 bases in the middle. The V gene's germline CDR1 is WSHSY and CDR2 SAAADI. The CDR3 is 14 residues long. The DNA of the CDR3 is TGCGCCAGCAGCCGGACTGAGAGCTCCTACGAGCAGTACTTC. It is translated as CASSRTESSYEQYF.

This clone was seen once. This chain links TRBV2 with TRBJ2-3, with 8 bases fitting TRBD1. The CDR3 sequence is 15 residues long. Germline-derived CDR1 and CDR2 are SNHLY and FYNNEI. Losses at the gene ends were 8 bases for V and 4 bases for J; bases not matched to a gene: 11. CDR3 DNA sequence: TGTGCCAGCCAACCCAGACAGGGGTGGGCAGATACGCAGTATTTT. Translating gives CASQPRQGWADTQYF.

The chain links TRBV5-1 to TRBJ1-4, with 8 bases aligning to TRBD1. The CDR3 loop spans 15 amino acids. Germline V CDR1 and CDR2: SGHRS, YFSETQ. V shed 3 bases, J shed 8 bases, and the junction held 9 bases outside the gene matches. The CDR3 DNA reads as TGCGCCAGCAGCTGGACAGACAGGGGCGGGGAAAAACTGTTTTTT. This encodes CASSWTDRGGEKLFF.

V usage is TRBV12-3 or TRBV12-4 and J usage is TRBJ2-7, with D possibly matching TRBD1 (5 bases). The germline V and J ends were trimmed by 6 bases and 2 bases, with 8 bases remaining between them. The CDR3 spans 12 residues. In DNA form, the CDR3 reads TGTGCCAGCAGGACAGTACCCTACGAGCAGTACTTC. It encodes CASRTVPYEQYF.

V gene TRBV6-5 combines with J gene TRBJ2-3; D uncertain. Germline assignment: CDR1 MNHEY and CDR2 SVGAGI. The length of the CDR3 is 13 residues. The ends were cut back, 6 bases at V and 0 bases at J, with 7 bases in the middle. CDR3 sequence reads: CASRQFSTDTQYF. CDR3 DNA sequence: TGTGCCAGCAGACAGTTTAGCACAGATACGCAGTATTTT.

The rearrangement links TRBV6-4 to TRBJ2-3; 7 nucleotides agree with TRBD2. Germline V CDR1 and CDR2: MRHNA, SNTAGT. V shed 1 base, J shed 4 bases, and the junction held 5 bases outside the gene matches. The CDR3 totals 15 residues. The CDR3 DNA reads as TGTGCCAGCAGTGACTTGGCGGGGGTGGCAGATACGCAGTATTTT. Translated, it gives CASSDLAGVADTQYF.

This chain uses TRBV11-2 with TRBJ1-2; 9 bases match TRBD1. The CDR3 covers 15 residues. J gave up 6 bases and V 5 bases, and 10 bases lay outside the gene matches. Germline CDR1 and CDR2: SGHAT and FQNNGV. CDR3 residues: CASSATGTGSHGYTF. CDR3 nucleotides: TGTGCCAGCAGCGCAACCGGGACAGGGTCCCATGGCTACACCTTC.

The chain links TRBV2 to TRBJ1-3; unclear D gene. Looked up from germline, CDR1 is SNHLY and CDR2 is FYNNEI. The CDR3 is 12 residues long. The germline V and J ends were trimmed by 7 bases and 2 bases, with 6 bases remaining between them. The CDR3 sequence is CASIATGNTIYF. In DNA, the CDR3 is TGTGCCAGCATAGCAACTGGAAACACCATATATTTT.

The V gene is TRBV7-3, the J gene TRBJ1-3, with 7 bases lining up with TRBD1. Per the germline V gene, CDR1 is SGHTA and CDR2 is FQGTGA. The V and J ends lost 4 bases and 4 bases, in that order; junction bases with no gene match: 1. The CDR3 runs to 13 residues. Here the CDR3 DNA reads TGTGCCAGCAGCTCGGACAGGGGAAACACCATATATTTT. Translation gives CASSSDRGNTIYF.